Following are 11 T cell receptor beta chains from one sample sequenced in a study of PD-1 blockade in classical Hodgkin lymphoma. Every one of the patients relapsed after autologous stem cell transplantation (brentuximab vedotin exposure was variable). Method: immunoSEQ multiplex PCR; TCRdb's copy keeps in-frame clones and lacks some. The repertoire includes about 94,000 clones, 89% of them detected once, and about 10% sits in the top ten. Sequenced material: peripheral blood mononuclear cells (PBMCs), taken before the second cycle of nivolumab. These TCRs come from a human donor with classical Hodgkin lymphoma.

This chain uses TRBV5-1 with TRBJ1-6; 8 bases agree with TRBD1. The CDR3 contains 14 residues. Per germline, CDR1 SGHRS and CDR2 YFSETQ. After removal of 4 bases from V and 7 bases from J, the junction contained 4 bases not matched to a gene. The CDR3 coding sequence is TGCGCCAGCAGCGGGACAGGTGGAAATTCACCCCTCCACTTT. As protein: CASSGTGGNSPLHF. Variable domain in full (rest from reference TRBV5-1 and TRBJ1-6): KAGVTQTPRYLIKTRGQQVTLSCSPISGHRSVSWYQQTPGQGLQFLFEYFSETQRNKGNFPGRFSGRQFSNSRSEMNVSTLELGDSALYLCASSGTGGNSPLHFGNGTRLTVT.

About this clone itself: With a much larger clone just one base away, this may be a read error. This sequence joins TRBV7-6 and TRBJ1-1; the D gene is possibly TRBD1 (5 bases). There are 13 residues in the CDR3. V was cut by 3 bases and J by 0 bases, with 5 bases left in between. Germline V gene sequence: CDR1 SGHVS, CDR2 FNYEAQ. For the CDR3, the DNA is TGTGCCAGCAGCTTGACAGTGAACACTGAAGCTTTCTTT. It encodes CASSLTVNTEAFF.

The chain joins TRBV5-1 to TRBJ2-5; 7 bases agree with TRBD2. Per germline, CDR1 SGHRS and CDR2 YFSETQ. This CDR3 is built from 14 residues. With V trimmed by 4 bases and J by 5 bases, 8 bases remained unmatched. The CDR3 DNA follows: TGCGCCAGCAGCCCCGGAGCGGGGTTGGAGACCCAGTACTTC. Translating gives CASSPGAGLETQYF.

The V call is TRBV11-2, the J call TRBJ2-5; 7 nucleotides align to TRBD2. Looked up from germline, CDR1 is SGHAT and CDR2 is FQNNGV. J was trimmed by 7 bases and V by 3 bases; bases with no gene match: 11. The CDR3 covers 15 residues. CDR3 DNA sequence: TGTGCCAGCAGCTTCGGTAGGGACTACCAGGGGACCCAGTACTTC. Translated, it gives CASSFGRDYQGTQYF.

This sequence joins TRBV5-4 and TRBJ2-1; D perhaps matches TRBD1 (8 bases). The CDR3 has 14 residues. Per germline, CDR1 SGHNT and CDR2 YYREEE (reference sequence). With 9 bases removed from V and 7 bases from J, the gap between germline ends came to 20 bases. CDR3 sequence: CATGQGGGRNEQFF. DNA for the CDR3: TGTGCCACCGGACAGGGAGGGGGCCGGAATGAGCAGTTCTTC.

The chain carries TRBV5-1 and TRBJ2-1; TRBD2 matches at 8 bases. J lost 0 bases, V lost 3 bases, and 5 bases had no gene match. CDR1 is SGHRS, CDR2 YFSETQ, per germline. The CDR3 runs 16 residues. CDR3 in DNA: TGCGCCAGCAGCTCGGCGGGGGGCGTCTCCTACAATGAGCAGTTCTTC. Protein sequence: CASSSAGGVSYNEQFF.

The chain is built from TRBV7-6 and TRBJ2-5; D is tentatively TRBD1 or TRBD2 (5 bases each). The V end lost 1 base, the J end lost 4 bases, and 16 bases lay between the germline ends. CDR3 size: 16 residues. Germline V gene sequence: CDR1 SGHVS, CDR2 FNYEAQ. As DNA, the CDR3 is TGTGCCAGCAGCTTAGGTGTGGGGGTGGTTGGAGAGACCCAGTACTTC. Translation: CASSLGVGVVGETQYF.

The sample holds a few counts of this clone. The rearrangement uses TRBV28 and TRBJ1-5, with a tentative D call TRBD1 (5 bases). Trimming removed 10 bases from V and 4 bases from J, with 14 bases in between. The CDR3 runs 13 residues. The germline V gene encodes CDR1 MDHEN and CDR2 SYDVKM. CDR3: CATFGHPNQPQHF. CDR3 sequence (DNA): TGTGCCACCTTCGGACATCCGAATCAGCCCCAGCATTTT.

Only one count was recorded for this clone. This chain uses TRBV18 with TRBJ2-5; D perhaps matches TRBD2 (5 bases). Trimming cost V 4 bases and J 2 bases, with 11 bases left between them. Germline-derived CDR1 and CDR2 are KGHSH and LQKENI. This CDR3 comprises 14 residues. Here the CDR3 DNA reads TGTGCCAGCTCACTTGGTTGGACTCAAGAGACCCAGTACTTC. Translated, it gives CASSLGWTQETQYF. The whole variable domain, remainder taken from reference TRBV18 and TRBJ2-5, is NAGVMQNPRHLVRRRGQEARLRCSPMKGHSHVYWYRQLPEEGLKFMVYLQKENIIDESGMPKERFSAEFPKEGPSILRIQQVVRGDSAAYFCASSLGWTQETQYFGPGTRLLVL.

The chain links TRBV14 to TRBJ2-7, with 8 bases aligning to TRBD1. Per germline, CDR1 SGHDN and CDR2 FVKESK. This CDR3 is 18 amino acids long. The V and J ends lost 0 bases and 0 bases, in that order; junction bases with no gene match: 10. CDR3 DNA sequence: TGTGCCAGCAGCCAAGAGATCGGGACAGGTATGAGCTCCTACGAGCAGTACTTC. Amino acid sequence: CASSQEIGTGMSSYEQYF.

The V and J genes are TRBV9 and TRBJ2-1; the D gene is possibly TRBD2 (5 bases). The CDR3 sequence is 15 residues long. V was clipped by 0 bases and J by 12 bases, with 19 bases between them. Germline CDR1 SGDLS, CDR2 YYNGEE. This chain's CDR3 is CASSVDMLAHLGQFF. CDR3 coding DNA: TGTGCCAGCAGCGTAGACATGCTAGCCCACCTTGGGCAGTTCTTC.